This TCR beta chain was sequenced in a study of T cell responses to AZD1222 COVID-19 vaccine. This CDR3 has 13 residues. V shed 10 bases, J shed 5 bases, and the junction held 8 bases outside the gene matches. CDR1 and CDR2 (germline): SEHNR, FQNEAQ (reference sequence). Profiling relied on immunoSEQ multiplex PCR, and the TCRdb table lists in-frame clones only, not all of them. The sample contains approximately 100,000 clones, around 90% of which appear only once. The sequence derives from an adult who received the AZD1222 COVID-19 vaccine. The source was peripheral blood, collected 28 days after the second AZD1222 dose. The rearrangement joins TRBV7-9 to TRBJ1-1; 9 nucleotides match TRBD1. Here the CDR3 DNA reads TGTGCCACCCTACAGGGGGCTTGGACTGAAGCTTTCTTT. This encodes CATLQGAWTEAFF.